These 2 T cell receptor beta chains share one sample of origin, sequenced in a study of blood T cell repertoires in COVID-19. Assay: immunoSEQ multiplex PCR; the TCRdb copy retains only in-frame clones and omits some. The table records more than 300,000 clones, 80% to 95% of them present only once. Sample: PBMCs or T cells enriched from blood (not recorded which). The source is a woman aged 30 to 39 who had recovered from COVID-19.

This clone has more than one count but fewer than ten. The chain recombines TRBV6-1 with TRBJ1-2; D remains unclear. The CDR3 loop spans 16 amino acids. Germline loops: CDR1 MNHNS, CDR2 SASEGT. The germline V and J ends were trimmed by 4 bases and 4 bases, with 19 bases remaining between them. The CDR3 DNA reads TGTGCCAGCAGTGTGAGGGTTACCTATGACCCCTATGGCTACACCTTC. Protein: CASSVRVTYDPYGYTF.

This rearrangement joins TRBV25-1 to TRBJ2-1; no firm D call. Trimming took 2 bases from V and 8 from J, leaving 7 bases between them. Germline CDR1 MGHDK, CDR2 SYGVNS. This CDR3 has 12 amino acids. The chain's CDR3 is CASSERGYEQFF. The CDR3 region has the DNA TGTGCCAGCAGTGAACGAGGATATGAGCAGTTCTTC.